This T cell receptor beta chain was sequenced in a study of cytomegalovirus exposure and HLA in healthy donors. The study's findings and limits: The majority of CMV-associated TCR beta chains were reported as apparently HLA-restricted in a later analysis.

Of note for this clone: What it recognizes is unknown.

PCR primers comprised 60 Vbeta and 13 Jbeta primers. Generated by immunoSEQ multiplex PCR, the TCRdb table keeps only in-frame clones and is missing some. The data show 150,000 or so clones, roughly 80% seen once. V lost 5 bases, J lost 1 base, and 0 bases stayed unmatched. There are 13 residues in the CDR3. Germline V gene sequence: CDR1 MDHEN, CDR2 SYDVKM. This sequence was found in a man in his forties in good health and CMV-seropositive. The sequencing input was PBMCs. The chain employs TRBV28 and TRBJ1-1; the match to TRBD1 covers 8 bases. The CDR3 reads CASSQGANTEAFF. CDR3 coding DNA: TGTGCCAGCAGTCAGGGGGCGAACACTGAAGCTTTCTTT.